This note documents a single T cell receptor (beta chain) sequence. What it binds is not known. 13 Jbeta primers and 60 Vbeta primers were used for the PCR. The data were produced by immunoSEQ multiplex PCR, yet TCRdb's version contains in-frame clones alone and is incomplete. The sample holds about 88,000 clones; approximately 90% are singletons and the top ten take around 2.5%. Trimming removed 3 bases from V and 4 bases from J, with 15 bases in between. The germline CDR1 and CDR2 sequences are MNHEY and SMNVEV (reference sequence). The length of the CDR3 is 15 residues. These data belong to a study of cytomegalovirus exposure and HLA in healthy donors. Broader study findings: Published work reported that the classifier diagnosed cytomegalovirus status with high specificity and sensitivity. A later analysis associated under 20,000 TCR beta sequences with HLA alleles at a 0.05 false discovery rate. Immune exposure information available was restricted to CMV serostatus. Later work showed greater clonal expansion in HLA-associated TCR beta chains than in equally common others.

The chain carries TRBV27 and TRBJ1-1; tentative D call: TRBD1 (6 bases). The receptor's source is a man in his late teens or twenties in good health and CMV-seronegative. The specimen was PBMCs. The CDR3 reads CASSLWARGSTEAFF. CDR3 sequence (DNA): TGTGCCAGCAGTTTGTGGGCCAGGGGAAGCACTGAAGCTTTCTTT.